Described below is a single TCR beta chain sequence and its context. This specimen comes from a study of cytotoxic CD8 clonotypes in ibrutinib-treated CLL. Sequenced by immunoSEQ multiplex PCR; TCRdb stores in-frame clones only, minus some. Among approximately 330,000 clones, about 80% were seen once, and the ten largest hold 6.5% to 8.5%. Germline CDR1 reads SGHRS; CDR2 reads YFSETQ. The V and J ends lost 3 bases and 5 bases respectively, with 17 bases between them. There are 15 residues in the CDR3. This receptor was obtained from a human donor with chronic lymphocytic leukemia. The genes are TRBV5-1 and TRBJ2-5, with a weak D call TRBD2 (6 bases). The sample in question was PBMCs, obtained before ibrutinib treatment. The CDR3 reads CASSSGLRGVETQYF. DNA of the CDR3: TGCGCCAGCAGCTCTGGGCTTCGCGGGGTGGAGACCCAGTACTTC.